This T cell receptor beta chain was captured by sequencing in a study of preoperative IRX-2 immunotherapy in early breast cancer. TCRdb keeps only in-frame clones here, not all; method: immunoSEQ multiplex PCR. The data show roughly 25,000 clones, around 89% seen once. Germline V gene sequence: CDR1 LNHDA, CDR2 SQIVND (reference sequence). The CDR3 is made up of 17 amino acids. Trimming took 6 bases from V and 3 from J, leaving 23 bases between them. The sample holds one count of this clone. As to treatment: preoperative locoregional IRX-2 cytokine immunotherapy. This phase Ib study tested locoregional IRX-2 cytokine immunotherapy given before surgery.

The sequences come from tumor tissue, collected after IRX-2 immunotherapy. The TCR comes from a human donor with breast cancer. This chain connects TRBV19 to TRBJ1-2; D is unclear. CDR3 nucleotides: TGTGCCAGTAGCGTCCTTGGTATCGGTTCCCGGGACTATGGCTACACCTTC. Protein: CASSVLGIGSRDYGYTF.